The rows below give T cell receptor beta chains drawn from one sample of a study of low-dose radiotherapy and immunotherapy resistance in tumors. TCRdb called the reads again in MiXCR, with one record for every CDR3 protein. The repertoire holds 40,000 to 65,000 distinct CDR3 sequences, with roughly 31% as singletons. The source material was PBMCs, sampled after low-dose radiotherapy plus immunotherapy. These receptors were collected from a male donor with rectosigmoid adenocarcinoma. Each CDR3 is given with its conserved first and last residue. Each record gives: CDR3 length, J gene, D gene, clone size, V gene, CDR3 DNA, CDR3 protein. The D gene is left open where the match is weak. Clone size appears in some rows only: once, few, many, or a class for an expanded clone.

13 | TRBJ2-5 | . | few | TRBV30 | TGTGCCTGGAGGCCTCCTAGTATGTGGACCCAGTACTTC | CAWRPPSMWTQYF
17 | TRBJ2-7 | TRBD1 | many | TRBV7-2 | TGTGCCAGCAGCTTGAGCGCTTCCGGGACAGTCCCTTACGAGCAGTACTTC | CASSLSASGTVPYEQYF
14 | TRBJ2-3 | TRBD2 | . | TRBV7-3 | TGTGCCAGCAGCTTAAGTAGCGGGGCAGATACGCAGTATTTT | CASSLSSGADTQYF
16 | TRBJ2-2 | TRBD2 | many | TRBV5-5 | TGTGCCAGCAGCTTGGGGACTAGCGGGAAAACCGGGGAGCTGTTTTTT | CASSLGTSGKTGELFF
14 | TRBJ2-1 | . | once | TRBV6-4 | TGTGCCAGCAGCCCTGTTTTCAACTACAATGAGCAGTTCTTC | CASSPVFNYNEQFF
15 | TRBJ2-3 | . | many | TRBV18 | TGTGCCAGCTCACCAGACTATCTAAGCACAGATACGCAGTATTTT | CASSPDYLSTDTQYF
11 | TRBJ2-2 | . | many | TRBV29-1 | TGCAGCGTTGCGGACACCGGGGAGCTGTTTTTT | CSVADTGELFF
14 | TRBJ2-1 | TRBD2 | medium-sized | TRBV6-2/TRBV6-3 | TGTGCCAGCAGGAGACTAGCGGGAGGCAATGAGCAGTTCTTC | CASRRLAGGNEQFF
13 | TRBJ2-3 | . | many | TRBV20-1 | TGCAGTGCGGAGGGTCGGAGCACAGATACGCAGTATTTT | CSAEGRSTDTQYF
13 | TRBJ1-1 | TRBD1 | . | TRBV3-1 | TGTGCCAGCAGCACGACAGGGGGGTCTGAAGCTTTCTTT | CASSTTGGSEAFF
14 | TRBJ2-1 | TRBD1 | many | TRBV11-3 | TGTGCCAGCAGCGCGCGGACAGGACCCAATGAGCAGTTCTTC | CASSARTGPNEQFF
14 | TRBJ2-3 | . | many | TRBV7-2 | TGTGCCAGCAGCTACCGACCCCGGCAAGATACGCAGTATTTT | CASSYRPRQDTQYF
15 | TRBJ1-4 | . | many | TRBV20-1 | TGCAGTGCTAGAGCGTCCGAGGGATTTGTAGAAAAACTGTTTTTT | CSARASEGFVEKLFF
15 | TRBJ2-1 | TRBD2 | many | TRBV19 | TGTGCCAGTAGTACCGGGTTTGGGACTAGCAATGAGCAGTTCTTC | CASSTGFGTSNEQFF
15 | TRBJ1-2 | . | many | TRBV6-2/TRBV6-3 | TGTGCCAGCAGTTACTCGGGCGGTTGGAACTATGGCTACACCTTC | CASSYSGGWNYGYTF
12 | TRBJ2-4 | . | many | TRBV28 | TGTGCCAGCGGGGAGGTCAAAAACATTCAGTACTTC | CASGEVKNIQYF
16 | TRBJ2-5 | TRBD1 | . | TRBV5-4 | TGTGCCAGCAGCTGGGCGGGACAGGGGGTGAGGGAGACCCAGTACTTC | CASSWAGQGVRETQYF
16 | TRBJ1-4 | . | medium-sized | TRBV6-6 | TGTGCCAGCACCCCAGGGTCTGTTACTTGGAATGAAAAACTGTTTTTT | CASTPGSVTWNEKLFF
14 | TRBJ2-1 | TRBD2 | many | TRBV27 | TGTGCCAGCAGACTAGCGGGGGCTTTGAATGAGCAGTTCTTC | CASRLAGALNEQFF
12 | TRBJ1-2 | . | few | TRBV6-1 | TGTGCCAGCAGACCTGGAGACTATGGCTACACCTTC | CASRPGDYGYTF
15 | TRBJ2-7 | TRBD2 | many | TRBV7-2 | TGTGCCAGCAGCTTAAGTGGCGGGGGGGCCTACGAGCAGTACTTC | CASSLSGGGAYEQYF
13 | TRBJ2-5 | TRBD2 | many | TRBV7-6 | TGTGCCAGCAGCTCGGGACTAAAAGAGACCCAGTACTTC | CASSSGLKETQYF
16 | TRBJ1-5 | TRBD1 | medium-sized | TRBV28 | TGTGCCAGCACTACCCCCGCAGGGGGCGCGAGTCAGCCCCAGCATTTT | CASTTPAGGASQPQHF
20 | TRBJ2-1 | TRBD2 | many | TRBV4-1 | TGCGCCAGCAGCCAAGAGACCTTCGGACTGCTCAGCGGGAGTGGCAATGAGCAGTTCTTC | CASSQETFGLLSGSGNEQFF
19 | TRBJ2-3 | TRBD2 | many | TRBV4-2 | TGTGCCAGCAGCCAGCACTCCTCTTCTAGCGGGGCCAACACAGATACGCAGTATTTT | CASSQHSSSSGANTDTQYF
14 | TRBJ2-7 | TRBD1 | medium-sized | TRBV6-8 | TGTGCCAGCAGTCCTTCAGGGACAGGGAACGAGCAGTACTTC | CASSPSGTGNEQYF
13 | TRBJ1-2 | . | . | TRBV6-5 | TGTGCCAGCAGTTACCTCCCTAACTATGGCTACACCTTC | CASSYLPNYGYTF
14 | TRBJ1-1 | TRBD1 | few | TRBV12-3/TRBV12-4 | TGTGCCAGCAGCCGACAGGGTCTGAAGACTGAAGCTTTCTTT | CASSRQGLKTEAFF
13 | TRBJ2-3 | . | . | TRBV5-1 | TGCGCCAGCAGCTTACGGCTCACAGATACGCAGTATTTT | CASSLRLTDTQYF
14 | TRBJ1-5 | TRBD1 | few | TRBV5-6 | TGTGCCAGCAGCCCGGGGACAGGCCAACAGCCCCAGCATTTT | CASSPGTGQQPQHF
13 | TRBJ1-1 | . | . | TRBV20-1 | TGCAGTGCTGTCGAGCCGGTGAACACTGAAGCTTTCTTT | CSAVEPVNTEAFF
14 | TRBJ1-1 | . | . | TRBV19 | TGTGCCAGTACCCCGACCGCCGATTCGCCTGAAGCTTTCTTT | CASTPTADSPEAFF
14 | TRBJ1-2 | . | many | TRBV28 | TGTGCCAGCACCCTGGGGGGGGCCGGTGATGGCTACACCTTC | CASTLGGAGDGYTF